This TCR beta chain comes out of a study of T cells in narcolepsy. Study-wide context: Enrolled donors included narcolepsy type 1 or type 2 patients and healthy controls. Regarding the study as a whole: Reportedly, autoreactive clonotypes were serially detected in patients' blood but not controls'.

Method: immunoSEQ multiplex PCR; TCRdb's copy keeps in-frame clones and lacks some. The sample includes around 13,000 clones, about 89% of them seen just once. This clone appeared a few times. Its antigen is still unknown. Germline CDR1 and CDR2: KGHSY and FQNENV. Between the trimmed V and J ends, which lost 4 bases and 6 bases, there was a span of 19 bases. The length of the CDR3 is 16 residues. This sequence was found in a human donor with narcolepsy. The chain uses TRBV16 and TRBJ1-5, with D perhaps TRBD1 (5 bases). The sample taken for sequencing was CD45RA- memory CD4+ T cells from PBMCs. The CDR3 is CASSLRDGLRVQPQHF. DNA of the CDR3: TGTGCCAGCAGCCTGCGGGACGGCCTGCGGGTTCAGCCCCAGCATTTT.